This T cell receptor beta chain emerged from a study of T cell responses to AZD1222 COVID-19 vaccine. This CDR3 comprises 20 residues. Germline assignment: CDR1 LNHDA and CDR2 SQIVND (reference sequence). V was clipped by 5 bases and J by 0 bases; unmatched bases: 17. On this clone itself: Its antigen remains unknown.

Study-level points and caveats: The sample set comprised mostly white British donors with more females, and clonal diversity was possibly underestimated. Spike regions recognized by vaccine-associated CD4 TCRs spanned the protein, led by 160-218 and 743-854.

Generated by immunoSEQ multiplex PCR, the TCRdb table keeps only in-frame clones and is missing some. The sample contains about 150,000 clones, around nine tenths of which appear only once. This rearrangement joins TRBV19 to TRBJ2-1; TRBD2 matches 9 bases. Here the sequenced sample was peripheral blood, taken 28 days after the second AZD1222 dose. This sequence originates from an adult who received the AZD1222 COVID-19 vaccine. CDR3 nucleotide sequence: TGTGCCAGTAGTCCCCGGGTAGCGGGAGTCTCGGGGATCTCCTACAATGAGCAGTTCTTC. Protein product: CASSPRVAGVSGISYNEQFF. The whole variable domain, filled in from reference TRBV19 and TRBJ2-1, reads DGGITQSPKYLFRKEGQNVTLSCEQNLNHDAMYWYRQDPGQGLRLIYYSQIVNDFQKGDIAEGYSVSREKKESFPLTVTSAQKNPTAFYLCASSPRVAGVSGISYNEQFFGPGTRLTVL.